Described below is a single TCR beta chain sequence and its context. This entry is derived from a study of shared clonotypes between healthy human individuals. Naivety among CD8 cells was defined by CD45RO negativity and positive CCR7 selection, thereby excluding terminally differentiated effector memory CD45RA+ cells. The data were produced by immunoSEQ multiplex PCR, yet TCRdb's version contains in-frame clones alone and is incomplete. The repertoire has some 740,000 clones, around 93% of them found once; the top ten carry less than 25%. The CDR3 sequence is 15 residues long. V was shortened by 0 bases and J by 0 bases, with 7 bases between the two germline ends. In germline, CDR1 is SGHDT, CDR2 YYEEEE.

The sample consisted of naive CD8+ T cells sorted from blood. The clonotype was recovered from a man younger than 45 in good health. The V gene is TRBV5-6, the J gene TRBJ1-5; a possible D gene is TRBD1 (6 bases). CDR3 DNA sequence: TGTGCCAGCAGCTTGGGACAGGATAGCAATCAGCCCCAGCATTTT. Translating gives CASSLGQDSNQPQHF.